These 15 T cell receptor beta chains came from one sample sequenced in a study of blood T cells in healthy people across ages. A sample-barcoded 5' primer and a J-beta primer mix were used in a second PCR of about 6 to 11 cycles. TCRdb reprocessed the 5' RACE reads with MiXCR, giving one entry per CDR3 protein. The sample holds around 1,500,000 distinct CDR3 sequences, under 30% seen once. Sequences were obtained from blood. The receptors here all came from a woman in her thirties in good health.

This clonotype was seen only a few times. V is TRBV20-1 and J is TRBJ2-3; D is perhaps TRBD1 (6 bases). CDR1 and CDR2 from the germline V gene are DFQATT and SNEGSKA (reference sequence). V was shortened by 1 base and J by 6 bases, with 8 bases between the two germline ends. The CDR3 spans 12 residues. The CDR3 DNA is TGCAGTGCTAGAGGGACAGCCGATACGCAGTATTTT. Translated, it gives CSARGTADTQYF.

This clonotype was detected a few times. The CDR3 bases are TGTGCCAGCAGCCATACCGTTCGCGGGAGGGCGGATGAGCAGTTCTTC. Protein: CASSHTVRGRADEQFF. The V and J genes are TRBV4-2 and TRBJ2-1; TRBD2 agrees at 9 bases. Germline CDR1 is LGHNA and CDR2 is YNFKEQ. The length of the CDR3 is 16 residues. J was trimmed by 8 bases and V by 3 bases; bases with no gene match: 11.

V and J are TRBV10-3 and TRBJ1-6; D unresolved. CDR1 and CDR2 from the germline V gene are ENHRY and SYGVKD. The CDR3 totals 14 residues. V was clipped by 1 base and J by 9 bases, with 10 bases between them. This chain's CDR3 is CAISEYGEASPLHF. For the CDR3, the DNA is TGTGCCATCAGTGAGTACGGGGAGGCTTCACCCCTCCACTTT.

There are a few counts of this clonotype. J is TRBJ1-5 and V is TRBV2; 7 bases map to TRBD1. This CDR3 region has 15 residues. Germline V gene sequence: CDR1 SNHLY, CDR2 FYNNEI. With 5 bases clipped from V and 3 bases from J, the junction kept 7 bases outside the gene matches. CDR3 region: CASSRSGTVNQPQHF. DNA for the CDR3: TGTGCCAGCAGTCGAAGTGGGACAGTCAATCAGCCCCAGCATTTT.

This clonotype was observed a few times. The chain employs TRBV20-1 and TRBJ2-7; 8 nucleotides line up with TRBD2. The length of the CDR3 is 13 residues. Germline V gives CDR1 DFQATT, CDR2 SNEGSKA (reference sequence). The CDR3 is CRARREAAYEQYF. DNA for the CDR3: TGCAGAGCCAGGCGGGAGGCGGCCTACGAGCAGTACTTC.

This chain connects TRBV5-1 to TRBJ2-7; 11 nucleotides match TRBD2. The J call could be wrong; TRBJ2-5 is a better fit for the DNA end. Germline V lookup: CDR1 SGHRS, CDR2 YFSETQ. CDR3 length: 15 amino acids. The CDR3 spells CASSSGTSGRGTQYF. In nucleotides, the CDR3 is TGCGCCAGCAGCTCGGGGACTAGCGGACGGGGGACCCAGTACTTC.

The chain combines TRBV6-5 with TRBJ1-4, with D possibly being TRBD1 (6 bases). This CDR3 is built from 12 residues. Germline V gives CDR1 MNHEY, CDR2 SVGAGI. V was pared by 6 bases and J by 8 bases, with 10 bases between. The DNA for the CDR3 is TGTGCCAGCAGGACCGGGGGCGAAAAACTGTTTTTT. As protein: CASRTGGEKLFF.

This clonotype was counted between two and nine times. The V call is TRBV4-3, the J call TRBJ2-1; 8 nucleotides line up with TRBD2. This CDR3 comprises 20 residues. Germline lookup yields CDR1 LGHNA and CDR2 YSLEER. V lost 4 bases and J lost 0; bases outside the gene matches: 17. This CDR3 is CASSPNIPAGGLSSYNEQFF. The DNA for the CDR3 is TGCGCCAGCAGCCCCAATATTCCGGCGGGAGGACTTAGCTCCTACAATGAGCAGTTCTTC.

This chain uses TRBV13 with TRBJ2-6; TRBD1 agrees at 7 bases. This CDR3 spans 16 amino acids. In germline, CDR1 is PRHDT, CDR2 FYEKMQ (reference sequence). The V gene end was trimmed by 5 bases and the J gene end by 0 bases; junction bases not matched to a gene: 4. The chain's CDR3 is CASSQGQLSGANVLTF. The CDR3 region has the DNA TGTGCCAGCAGCCAGGGACAGCTCTCTGGGGCCAACGTCCTGACTTTC.

The V gene is TRBV7-2, the J gene TRBJ2-5; possibly TRBD1 for D (6 bases). The CDR3 consists of 16 residues. V was pared by 0 bases and J by 1 base, with 12 bases between. Germline loops: CDR1 SGHTA, CDR2 FQGNSA. CDR3 nucleotide sequence: TGTGCCAGCAGCTTAGCCTTCAGGGGCCTCCAAGAGACCCAGTACTTC. Translated: CASSLAFRGLQETQYF.

This chain links TRBV30 with TRBJ2-7, with no clear D. This CDR3 has 12 amino acids. The V end lost 5 bases, the J end lost 0 bases, and 8 bases lay between the germline ends. Germline CDR1 reads GTSNPN; CDR2 reads SVGIG (reference sequence). DNA for the CDR3: TGTGCCTGGGAGAAGTTCTCCTACGAGCAGTACTTC. It yields the protein CAWEKFSYEQYF.

The chain links TRBV7-2 to TRBJ1-2; D remains ambiguous. The length of the CDR3 is 13 residues. Germline CDR1 reads SGHTA; CDR2 reads FQGNSA. Trimming pared 0 bases from V and 3 bases from J, leaving 5 bases between. CDR3 in DNA: TGTGCCAGCAGCTTAGCACAGTACTATGGCTACACCTTC. It specifies CASSLAQYYGYTF.

In nucleotides, the CDR3 is TGTGCCAGCAGCTACTACACGGTGAACACTGAAGCTTTCTTT. It encodes CASSYYTVNTEAFF. This chain links TRBV5-5 with TRBJ1-1, with no clear D. Trimming pared 3 bases from V and 0 bases from J, leaving 9 bases between. The germline V gene encodes CDR1 SGHKS and CDR2 YYEKEE (reference sequence). The CDR3 spans 14 residues. Full variable domain (remainder filled in from reference TRBV5-5 and TRBJ1-1): DAGVTQSPTHLIKTRGQQVTLRCSPISGHKSVSWYQQVLGQGPQFIFQYYEKEERGRGNFPDRFSARQFPNYSSELNVNALLLGDSALYLCASSYYTVNTEAFFGQGTRLTVV.

The chain uses TRBV7-3 and TRBJ2-1; 9 bases align to TRBD2. The trim removed 1 base at V and 4 bases at J, leaving 8 bases unmatched. The CDR3 has 17 residues. CDR1 and CDR2 (germline): SGHTA, FQGTGA. The CDR3 DNA is TGTGCCAGCAGCTTAATGGGAGCGGGGGGTGGGTACAATGAGCAGTTCTTC. This encodes CASSLMGAGGGYNEQFF.

The CDR3 DNA is TGCAGTTGCCCCTCGGGGCTGAACACTGAAGCTTTCTTT. Protein sequence: CSCPSGLNTEAFF. The gene calls are TRBV29-1 and TRBJ1-1; D possibly corresponds to TRBD1 (5 bases). Germline V CDR1 and CDR2: SQVTM, ANQGSEA. The CDR3 loop spans 13 amino acids.